The T cell receptor (beta chain) under discussion was sequenced for a study of blood T cell repertoires in COVID-19. Using immunoSEQ multiplex PCR, the repertoire was profiled, and TCRdb retains in-frame clones only, with some absent. The repertoire consists of some 300,000 clones, with about 88% occurring once and the leading ten covering around 2%. V lost 7 bases and J lost 9; bases outside the gene matches: 16. From germline, CDR1 is MNHEY and CDR2 SMNVEV (reference sequence). This CDR3 region has 16 residues. Across under 25 US areas, participants ranged in age from about 18 to 90 years. This clonotype originated in an older woman in a cohort exposed to, infected with or recovered from COVID-19 (not recorded which). The V and J genes are TRBV27 and TRBJ2-3; 10 bases map to TRBD2. Sequencing used PBMCs or T cells enriched from blood (not recorded which). CDR3 protein: CASTPSASGRGLTQYF. The CDR3 coding sequence is TGTGCCAGCACCCCATCCGCTAGCGGGAGAGGGTTGACGCAGTATTTT.